This is a list of T cell receptor beta chains from one sample in a study of beta chain features in type 1 diabetes. Data came from immunoSEQ multiplex PCR; TCRdb stores just in-frame clones and leaves some out. Of around 500,000 clones in the sample, 25% to 35% were seen once. The sequenced sample was naive CD4+ T cells from blood. These receptors all stem from a man between 18 and 29 years old in good health. CDR3s include the opening cysteine and the closing phenylalanine or tryptophan. Each record gives: clone size, J gene, V gene, D gene, CDR3 DNA, CDR3 protein. The D gene is left open where the match is weak. The size of a clone is reported for some rows only, either as once, few or many, or as a class for expanded clones.

clone_size: few
j_call: TRBJ2-7
v_call: TRBV29-1
d_call: -
cdr3_nt: TGCAGCGGTGTAACCCACGGCAACCCCTACGAGCAGTACTTC
cdr3_aa: CSGVTHGNPYEQYF

clone_size: few
j_call: TRBJ1-1
v_call: TRBV5-1
d_call: TRBD1
cdr3_nt: TGCGCCAGCAGCCACAGGACAGGGAACACTGAAGCTTTCTTT
cdr3_aa: CASSHRTGNTEAFF

clone_size: -
j_call: TRBJ2-5
v_call: TRBV30
d_call: -
cdr3_nt: TGTGCCTGGAGTAGGGGGAGGGAGACCCAGTACTTC
cdr3_aa: CAWSRGRETQYF

clone_size: few
j_call: TRBJ1-4
v_call: TRBV30
d_call: TRBD1
cdr3_nt: TGTGCCTGGAGTCATGGACAGGGGATAGAAAAACTGTTTTTT
cdr3_aa: CAWSHGQGIEKLFF

clone_size: -
j_call: TRBJ2-1
v_call: TRBV29-1
d_call: TRBD2
cdr3_nt: TGCAGCGTCACTCCGGGACTAGGGGCTTACAATGAGCAGTTCTTC
cdr3_aa: CSVTPGLGAYNEQFF

clone_size: few
j_call: TRBJ2-1
v_call: TRBV29-1
d_call: TRBD2
cdr3_nt: TGCAGCGTGGGGGTAGCGGGAGGAAACAATGAGCAGTTCTTC
cdr3_aa: CSVGVAGGNNEQFF

clone_size: few
j_call: TRBJ2-7
v_call: TRBV30
d_call: -
cdr3_nt: TGTGCCTGGAGTGTACAACGCGGGTCCTCCTACGAGCAGTACTTC
cdr3_aa: CAWSVQRGSSYEQYF

clone_size: -
j_call: TRBJ1-4
v_call: TRBV14
d_call: -
cdr3_nt: TGTGCCAGCAGCCGCCCTAATGAAAAACTGTTTTTT
cdr3_aa: CASSRPNEKLFF

clone_size: few
j_call: TRBJ1-5
v_call: TRBV30
d_call: -
cdr3_nt: TGTGCCTGGAGTATCGTAAGGGGTGGAAGCAATCAGCCCCAGCATTTT
cdr3_aa: CAWSIVRGGSNQPQHF

clone_size: -
j_call: TRBJ2-3
v_call: TRBV4-2
d_call: -
cdr3_nt: TGTGCCAGCAGCCAAGAGCGCCCTACGGATACGCAGTATTTT
cdr3_aa: CASSQERPTDTQYF

clone_size: once
j_call: TRBJ2-7
v_call: TRBV7-2
d_call: TRBD2
cdr3_nt: TGTGCCAGCAGCTTAAAAAGCGGGGGGAGCTCCTACGAGCAGTACTTC
cdr3_aa: CASSLKSGGSSYEQYF

clone_size: -
j_call: TRBJ1-2
v_call: TRBV4-1
d_call: -
cdr3_nt: TGCGCCAGCAGCCAAGAGTATGCCGAATCCACGAGCTACACCTTC
cdr3_aa: CASSQEYAESTSYTF

clone_size: -
j_call: TRBJ2-1
v_call: TRBV5-4
d_call: TRBD1
cdr3_nt: TGTGCCAGCAGCCCGCCGGGACAGTGGGACTACAATGAGCAGTTCTTC
cdr3_aa: CASSPPGQWDYNEQFF

clone_size: -
j_call: TRBJ2-1
v_call: TRBV19
d_call: -
cdr3_nt: TGTGCCAGTGGACCTACCGACAGGACGAGGGTTGGCGATGAGCAGTTCTTC
cdr3_aa: CASGPTDRTRVGDEQFF

clone_size: -
j_call: TRBJ2-3
v_call: TRBV6-1
d_call: -
cdr3_nt: TGTGCCAGCAGTGTTGGGGATACGCAGTATTTT
cdr3_aa: CASSVGDTQYF

clone_size: -
j_call: TRBJ2-4
v_call: TRBV6-6
d_call: -
cdr3_nt: TGTGCCAGCAGTTACTCGCTCAAAAAAAACATTCAGTACTTC
cdr3_aa: CASSYSLKKNIQYF

clone_size: few
j_call: TRBJ1-1
v_call: TRBV29-1
d_call: -
cdr3_nt: TGCAGCGTTCGGGACACCCCTCGGGGTGAAGCTTTCTTT
cdr3_aa: CSVRDTPRGEAFF

clone_size: few
j_call: TRBJ1-5
v_call: TRBV28
d_call: TRBD1
cdr3_nt: TGTGCCAGCAGTTTATTAGGGGGCATAGCGCAGCCCCAGCATTTT
cdr3_aa: CASSLLGGIAQPQHF

clone_size: -
j_call: TRBJ2-1
v_call: TRBV14
d_call: TRBD2
cdr3_nt: TGTGCCAGCAGCCAGGGGAGGACTAGCGGGAGTGAGGATGAGCAGTTCTTC
cdr3_aa: CASSQGRTSGSEDEQFF

clone_size: -
j_call: TRBJ2-2
v_call: TRBV7-2
d_call: -
cdr3_nt: TGTGCCAGCAGCTCCTGGACTAACACCGGGGAGCTGTTTTTT
cdr3_aa: CASSSWTNTGELFF

clone_size: -
j_call: TRBJ2-3
v_call: TRBV4-2
d_call: -
cdr3_nt: TGTGCCAGCAGCCAAGAGGACCCCTGGGATACGCAGTATTTT
cdr3_aa: CASSQEDPWDTQYF

clone_size: few
j_call: TRBJ2-5
v_call: TRBV30
d_call: -
cdr3_nt: TGTGCCTGGAGCCCCCCAACAGAGACCCAGTACTTC
cdr3_aa: CAWSPPTETQYF

clone_size: few
j_call: TRBJ2-1
v_call: TRBV7-9
d_call: TRBD1
cdr3_nt: TGTGCCAGCAGCTTAATGGGACAGACCTACAATGAGCAGTTCTTC
cdr3_aa: CASSLMGQTYNEQFF

clone_size: -
j_call: TRBJ2-1
v_call: TRBV30
d_call: TRBD2
cdr3_nt: TGTGCCTGGTCTTCTAGCGGGGGAAGCTCCTACAATGAGCAGTTCTTC
cdr3_aa: CAWSSSGGSSYNEQFF

clone_size: once
j_call: TRBJ2-1
v_call: TRBV10-2
d_call: TRBD2
cdr3_nt: TGCGCCAGCAGTGAGTCAGCGACTAGCGGGAGGGCCCATGAGCAGTTCTTC
cdr3_aa: CASSESATSGRAHEQFF

clone_size: few
j_call: TRBJ2-1
v_call: TRBV30
d_call: TRBD2
cdr3_nt: TGTGCCTGGAGACTTAGCGGGAGGAGCAATGAGCAGTTCTTC
cdr3_aa: CAWRLSGRSNEQFF

clone_size: -
j_call: TRBJ2-7
v_call: TRBV29-1
d_call: TRBD1
cdr3_nt: TGCAGCGTGGGGACAGAGCACTACGAGCAGTACTTC
cdr3_aa: CSVGTEHYEQYF

clone_size: -
j_call: TRBJ2-1
v_call: TRBV4-3
d_call: -
cdr3_nt: TGCGCCAGCAGGCGCAGCGTCCTAGCCGATTACAATGAGCAGTTCTTC
cdr3_aa: CASRRSVLADYNEQFF

clone_size: -
j_call: TRBJ2-7
v_call: TRBV11-1
d_call: -
cdr3_nt: TGTGCCAGCAGCTTAGCCGACAGGAGCTCCTACGAGCAGTACTTC
cdr3_aa: CASSLADRSSYEQYF

clone_size: -
j_call: TRBJ2-4
v_call: TRBV6-5
d_call: -
cdr3_nt: TGTGCCAGCAGTTACGCCCCGGGGCCCAAAAACATTCAGTACTTC
cdr3_aa: CASSYAPGPKNIQYF

clone_size: -
j_call: TRBJ2-7
v_call: TRBV4-1
d_call: TRBD2
cdr3_nt: TGCGCCAGCAGCCAGATGACTAGCAGTTACGAGCAGTACTTC
cdr3_aa: CASSQMTSSYEQYF

clone_size: -
j_call: TRBJ2-7
v_call: TRBV9
d_call: -
cdr3_nt: TGTGCCAGCAGCCCCACAGGTTACGAGCAGTACTTC
cdr3_aa: CASSPTGYEQYF

clone_size: -
j_call: TRBJ2-5
v_call: TRBV28
d_call: -
cdr3_nt: TGTGCCAGCAGGCGTCAGGAGACCCAGTACTTC
cdr3_aa: CASRRQETQYF

clone_size: few
j_call: TRBJ2-3
v_call: TRBV29-1
d_call: TRBD1
cdr3_nt: TGCAGCGTTTTGGGACAGGGAATCACAGATACGCAGTATTTT
cdr3_aa: CSVLGQGITDTQYF

clone_size: -
j_call: TRBJ2-5
v_call: TRBV7-3
d_call: -
cdr3_nt: TGTGCCAGCAGCCCCCTTGAGGGGAGGCAAGAGACCCAGTACTTC
cdr3_aa: CASSPLEGRQETQYF

clone_size: few
j_call: TRBJ2-7
v_call: TRBV25-1
d_call: -
cdr3_nt: TGTGCCAGCAGTCCGCGGGCAGCAAGCTACGAGCAGTACTTC
cdr3_aa: CASSPRAASYEQYF